This is a list of T cell receptor beta chains from one sample in a study of technical replicates of blood from several donors. The table came from immunoSEQ multiplex PCR; TCRdb's copy has only in-frame clones and leaves some out. The sample lists about 80,000 clones, 90% to 95% occurring once. Sequencing was done on a sample of T cells isolated from PBMCs. The receptors originated from a human donor in good health. CDR3s include the opening cysteine and the closing phenylalanine or tryptophan. The D gene is left open where the match is weak. Clone size is not always given. Where it is, it says once, few, many or a class for expanded clones.

CDR3 protein | CDR3 DNA | D gene | clone size | J gene | V gene
CASSPPGGLISEQYF | TGTGCCAGCTCACCCCCGGGAGGCCTCATCAGCGAGCAGTACTTC | TRBD2 | . | TRBJ2-7 | TRBV18
CASSFTGGRNNEQYF | TGTGCCAGCAGCTTTACTGGCGGGAGGAATAACGAGCAGTACTTC | TRBD2 | . | TRBJ2-7 | TRBV11-2
CASSPQPTGDVTTNEKLFF | TGTGCCAGCAGCCCACAACCCACAGGGGATGTTACAACTAATGAAAAACTGTTTTTT | TRBD1 | once | TRBJ1-4 | TRBV4-2
CASAGGRAGYGYTF | TGTGCCTCAGCAGGTGGCAGGGCGGGGTATGGCTACACCTTC | . | . | TRBJ1-2 | TRBV6-1
CARSYEGLAEEETQYF | TGTGCCAGAAGCTATGAGGGACTAGCGGAGGAGGAGACCCAGTACTTC | TRBD2 | . | TRBJ2-5 | TRBV5-3
CASSQVVGRRQPQHF | TGTGCCAGCAGCCAAGTCGTGGGGCGACGTCAGCCCCAGCATTTT | . | . | TRBJ1-5 | TRBV7-2
CASSDSAGTSYEQYF | TGTGCCAGCAGTGACTCGGCTGGGACTAGCTACGAGCAGTACTTC | TRBD2 | . | TRBJ2-7 | TRBV6-4
CATSRVSNSNQPQHF | TGTGCCACCAGCAGAGTGTCCAATAGCAATCAGCCCCAGCATTTT | . | . | TRBJ1-5 | TRBV15
CASRAEGNQPQHF | TGTGCCAGTAGGGCCGAGGGAAATCAGCCCCAGCATTTT | . | . | TRBJ1-5 | TRBV19
CATSLGGGNQPQHF | TGTGCCACCAGCCTGGGGGGGGGAAATCAGCCCCAGCATTTT | . | . | TRBJ1-5 | TRBV15
CVHWSFSGEETQYF | TGTGTCCATTGGAGTTTTAGCGGGGAAGAGACCCAGTACTTC | TRBD2 | . | TRBJ2-5 | TRBV30
CATSREPAGQNTGELFF | TGTGCCACCAGCAGAGAGCCTGCGGGTCAGAACACCGGGGAGCTGTTTTTT | . | once | TRBJ2-2 | TRBV15
CASSVEGGRQKLFF | TGTGCCAGCAGCGTAGAGGGGGGGAGGCAAAAACTGTTTTTT | . | . | TRBJ1-4 | TRBV9
CASSTRLGQGIYGYTF | TGTGCCAGTAGTACCCGATTGGGACAGGGTATCTATGGCTACACCTTC | TRBD1 | . | TRBJ1-2 | TRBV19
CASSAGSLAGAYEQYF | TGTGCCAGCAGCGCCGGCTCCCTAGCGGGGGCCTACGAGCAGTACTTC | TRBD2 | . | TRBJ2-7 | TRBV9
CASSQRGYRASTTATNEKLFF | TGCGCCAGCAGCCAACGTGGCTACAGGGCCTCCACGACCGCAACTAATGAAAAACTGTTTTTT | . | few | TRBJ1-4 | TRBV4-3
CASSLGLAGTYEQYF | TGTGCCAGCAGCTTAGGACTAGCGGGTACCTACGAGCAGTACTTC | TRBD2 | . | TRBJ2-7 | TRBV11-2
CASSAGQEAFF | TGTGCCAGCAGTGCGGGACAGGAAGCTTTCTTT | TRBD1 | . | TRBJ1-1 | TRBV6-5
CASRKRQADYGYTF | TGTGCCAGCAGGAAACGACAGGCAGACTATGGCTACACCTTC | . | . | TRBJ1-2 | TRBV6-1
CASSVWTDYTEAFF | TGTGCCAGCAGCGTGTGGACTGATTACACTGAAGCTTTCTTT | . | . | TRBJ1-1 | TRBV21-1
CASSLLLIWTGTDTGDEQYF | TGTGCCAGCAGCCTACTCTTAATCTGGACGGGGACTGATACGGGGGACGAGCAGTACTTC | . | . | TRBJ2-7 | TRBV5-5
CASSPGLAGYEQYF | TGTGCCAGCAGCCCGGGACTAGCGGGCTACGAGCAGTACTTC | TRBD2 | once | TRBJ2-7 | TRBV7-2
CASSWGGVNTEAFF | TGTGCCAGCAGTTGGGGGGGAGTGAACACTGAAGCTTTCTTT | . | once | TRBJ1-1 | TRBV27
CASSLGTNSYEQYF | TGCGCCAGCAGCTTAGGGACAAACTCCTACGAGCAGTACTTC | . | . | TRBJ2-7 | TRBV5-1
CASSSRWSANYGYTF | TGTGCCAGCAGCTCCCGGTGGAGCGCTAACTATGGCTACACCTTC | . | few | TRBJ1-2 | TRBV11-2
CASSPDRVTDTQYF | TGTGCCAGCTCACCCGACAGGGTCACAGATACGCAGTATTTT | TRBD1 | . | TRBJ2-3 | TRBV18
CASSQVQRATGELFF | TGTGCCAGCAGCCAAGTCCAGCGGGCAACCGGGGAGCTGTTTTTT | . | once | TRBJ2-2 | TRBV4-2
CASTWTSGPYEQYF | TGTGCCAGCACTTGGACTAGCGGTCCCTACGAGCAGTACTTC | TRBD2 | . | TRBJ2-7 | TRBV27
CASSRTSGYYEQFF | TGCGCCAGCAGCAGGACTAGCGGCTATTATGAGCAGTTCTTC | TRBD2 | . | TRBJ2-1 | TRBV4-1
CASSPRTSGETQYF | TGTGCCAGCAGTCCCCGGACTAGCGGGGAGACCCAGTACTTC | TRBD2 | . | TRBJ2-5 | TRBV7-3